This is a list of T cell receptor beta chains from one sample in a study of molecular identifiers for immune sequencing clone quantification. TCRdb reprocessed the PCR reads with MiXCR, giving one entry per CDR3 protein. The table lists 300,000 to 350,000 distinct CDR3 sequences, about 22% of them singletons. Sequencing used naive CD8+ T cells from blood, with Jurkat cell RNA spiked in. The receptor source for this set is a human donor in good health. Some libraries in this study had Jurkat cell RNA spiked in. Each CDR3 is given with its conserved first and last residue. The D gene is left open where the match is weak. Expanded clones get a size class; other rows say once, few or many, or leave the size out.

clone size	V gene	J gene	D gene	CDR3 protein	CDR3 DNA
many	TRBV19	TRBJ2-1	TRBD2	CASSIGKTLAGEFF	TGTGCCAGTAGTATAGGCAAAACCCTAGCGGGGGAGTTCTTC
many	TRBV20-1	TRBJ2-5	-	CSARVRGTRETQYF	TGCAGTGCTAGGGTCCGGGGGACGAGAGAGACCCAGTACTTC
many	TRBV6-2/TRBV6-3	TRBJ2-2	-	CATQERWITGELFF	TGTGCCACCCAAGAGCGGTGGATCACCGGGGAGCTGTTTTTT
many	TRBV4-1	TRBJ1-5	TRBD1	CASSQDRTGLSNQPQHF	TGCGCCAGCAGCCAAGATCGGACAGGCCTGAGCAATCAGCCCCAGCATTTT
-	TRBV21-1	TRBJ2-2	-	CASSKLGTASANTGGLFF	TGTGCCAGCAGCAAATTGGGGACAGCTTCAGCGAACACCGGGGGGCTGTTTTTT
many	TRBV5-4	TRBJ1-1	-	CASSPGEGGMNTEAFF	TGTGCCAGCAGCCCGGGGGAGGGGGGAATGAACACTGAAGCTTTCTTT
many	TRBV14	TRBJ1-1	-	CASSQEMNPNTEAFF	TGTGCCAGCAGCCAAGAAATGAACCCGAACACTGAAGCTTTCTTT
many	TRBV6-1	TRBJ1-2	-	CASSEAVLANYGYTF	TGTGCCAGCAGTGAAGCGGTCCTGGCTAACTATGGCTACACCTTC
few	TRBV7-4	TRBJ1-1	TRBD1	CASTTLSGGNTEAFF	TGTGCCAGCACAACATTGTCAGGGGGGAACACTGAAGCTTTCTTT
many	TRBV20-1	TRBJ1-1	TRBD1	CSARDAGQGANTEAFF	TGCAGTGCTAGAGATGCGGGGCAGGGGGCGAACACTGAAGCTTTCTTT
-	TRBV10-1	TRBJ2-3	-	CASSESGLPGQYF	TGCGCCAGCAGTGAGTCGGGACTCCCGGGGCAGTATTTT
many	TRBV24-1	TRBJ2-3	-	CATSGGVDTQYF	TGTGCCACCAGTGGGGGGGTAGATACGCAGTATTTT
-	TRBV27	TRBJ1-2	-	CASSPAPLGNHGYTF	TGTGCCAGCAGTCCCGCTCCTTTGGGGAACCATGGCTACACCTTC
many	TRBV6-5	TRBJ1-2	-	CASSPVNVNYGYTF	TGTGCCAGCAGTCCGGTCAACGTTAACTATGGCTACACCTTC
many	TRBV5-4	TRBJ2-1	TRBD1	CASSFEGQGKDYNEQFF	TGTGCCAGCAGCTTTGAGGGACAGGGGAAGGACTACAATGAGCAGTTCTTC
many	TRBV6-2/TRBV6-3	TRBJ1-1	-	CASSYPDQQSMNTEAFF	TGTGCCAGCAGTTACCCCGATCAACAGAGCATGAACACTGAAGCTTTCTTT
many	TRBV5-6	TRBJ2-7	-	CASSSDSEDEQYF	TGTGCCAGCAGCTCGGACAGTGAGGACGAGCAGTACTTC
-	TRBV14	TRBJ2-5	TRBD1	CASSPINRGSQYF	TGTGCCAGCAGCCCAATAAACAGGGGAAGCCAGTACTTC
few	TRBV12-3/TRBV12-4	TRBJ2-7	TRBD1	CASSLGQGLNEQYF	TGTGCCAGCAGTTTAGGACAGGGTTTAAACGAGCAGTACTTC
many	TRBV6-5	TRBJ2-3	-	CASSYSNIDTDTQYF	TGTGCCAGCAGTTACTCGAACATAGACACAGATACGCAGTATTTT